This T cell receptor beta chain was obtained from a study of T cell responses to AZD1222 COVID-19 vaccine. The study, taken as a whole, reports: Clonal diversity was possibly underestimated, and white British individuals and females predominated among donors.

The CDR3 has 15 amino acids. Germline V gene lookup returns CDR1 SGDLS and CDR2 YYNGEE. V lost 3 bases and J lost 0, with 10 bases in between. Profiling relied on immunoSEQ multiplex PCR, and the TCRdb table lists in-frame clones only, not all of them. The data contain about 160,000 clones, roughly 92% of them singletons. Analyses pooled second doses at about 4 or about 12 weeks. A note on this clone: Its antigen is currently unknown.

This TCR was sampled from an adult who received the AZD1222 COVID-19 vaccine. The chain couples TRBV9 to TRBJ2-1; D gene uncertain. Sequences were derived from peripheral blood, sampled 28 days after the second AZD1222 dose. CDR3 sequence: CASSEDSSSYNEQFF. In nucleotides, the CDR3 is TGTGCCAGCAGCGAAGACTCCAGCTCCTACAATGAGCAGTTCTTC.